This T cell receptor (beta chain) stems from a study of tumor-infiltrating lymphocytes in oesophageal squamous cell carcinoma. The germline gives CDR1 SGHVS, CDR2 FNYEAQ. The CDR3 is 15 amino acids. TCRdb analysed the PCR reads with MiXCR anew, one entry per CDR3 protein. The table includes over 20,000 distinct CDR3 sequences, around two fifths detected once. The sample consisted of esophageal tumor tissue. The sequence was obtained from a male donor with esophageal squamous cell carcinoma. This chain joins TRBV7-6 and TRBJ2-5; a possible D gene is TRBD2 (5 bases). Judging by the DNA end, TRBJ2-7 fits better; the J call may be wrong. The CDR3 region is CASSPEGSYSYEQYF. In nucleotides, the CDR3 is TGTGCCAGCAGCCCTGAGGGCAGTTACTCCTACGAGCAGTACTTC.